A selection of T cell receptor beta chains follows, all from one sample in a study of shared clonotypes between healthy human individuals. Only in-frame clones appear in the TCRdb table, and some are missing; sequencing was by immunoSEQ multiplex PCR. The sample has about 1 million clones, around four fifths seen once; the top ten hold 1.4% to 1.5%. Sequenced: memory CD4+ T cells sorted from blood. The receptors come from a man younger than 30 in good health. CDR3s include the opening cysteine and the closing phenylalanine or tryptophan. The order of the fields is D gene, J gene, clone size, V gene, CDR3 protein, CDR3 DNA. The D gene is left open where the match is weak. Clone size, where shown, is once, few, many, or a class for clones that have expanded.

d_call: TRBD2; j_call: TRBJ2-5; clone_size: .; v_call: TRBV5-8; cdr3_aa: CASSPGLAGGQETQYF; cdr3_nt: TGTGCCAGCAGCCCCGGACTAGCGGGGGGCCAAGAGACCCAGTACTTC
d_call: TRBD2; j_call: TRBJ2-1; clone_size: few; v_call: TRBV11-3; cdr3_aa: CASSLGEGLGAPEQFF; cdr3_nt: TGTGCCAGCAGCTTAGGAGAGGGACTAGGGGCCCCGGAGCAGTTCTTC
d_call: .; j_call: TRBJ1-2; clone_size: .; v_call: TRBV11-2; cdr3_aa: CASSLSSRGYTF; cdr3_nt: TGTGCCAGCAGCTTGTCGTCACGGGGCTACACCTTC
d_call: .; j_call: TRBJ2-2; clone_size: .; v_call: TRBV6-4; cdr3_aa: CASSAQGPGELFF; cdr3_nt: TGTGCCAGCAGTGCACAGGGTCCCGGGGAGCTGTTTTTT
d_call: TRBD1; j_call: TRBJ1-5; clone_size: many; v_call: TRBV9; cdr3_aa: CASSTGANQPQHF; cdr3_nt: TGTGCCAGCAGCACAGGGGCTAATCAGCCCCAGCATTTT
d_call: .; j_call: TRBJ2-1; clone_size: once; v_call: TRBV5-4; cdr3_aa: CASTSRGVNEQFF; cdr3_nt: TGTGCCAGCACATCCCGGGGAGTTAATGAGCAGTTCTTC
d_call: .; j_call: TRBJ1-1; clone_size: .; v_call: TRBV11-2; cdr3_aa: CASSLAGRGTANTEAFF; cdr3_nt: TGTGCCAGCAGCTTAGCCGGGAGGGGGACGGCTAACACTGAAGCTTTCTTT
d_call: .; j_call: TRBJ1-4; clone_size: many; v_call: TRBV15; cdr3_aa: CATSRATGFFNEKLFF; cdr3_nt: TGTGCCACCAGCAGAGCCACGGGGTTTTTTAATGAAAAACTGTTTTTT
d_call: .; j_call: TRBJ2-5; clone_size: .; v_call: TRBV25-1; cdr3_aa: CASSDRSSVETQYF; cdr3_nt: TGTGCCAGCAGTGATCGGAGCTCGGTGGAGACCCAGTACTTC
d_call: TRBD1; j_call: TRBJ2-5; clone_size: .; v_call: TRBV2; cdr3_aa: CASRRAGGPAQYF; cdr3_nt: TGTGCCAGCAGGAGGGCAGGGGGCCCTGCCCAGTACTTC
d_call: TRBD1; j_call: TRBJ1-2; clone_size: .; v_call: TRBV4-3; cdr3_aa: CASSQGPGQRQGGYTF; cdr3_nt: TGCGCCAGCAGCCAAGGCCCGGGACAGCGACAAGGTGGCTACACCTTC
d_call: TRBD2; j_call: TRBJ2-5; clone_size: .; v_call: TRBV5-1; cdr3_aa: CASRRGTSAETQYF; cdr3_nt: TGCGCCAGCAGACGAGGGACTAGCGCGGAGACCCAGTACTTC
d_call: .; j_call: TRBJ2-1; clone_size: .; v_call: TRBV10-3; cdr3_aa: CAISESGKQGNEQFF; cdr3_nt: TGTGCCATCAGTGAGTCAGGGAAGCAGGGGAATGAGCAGTTCTTC
d_call: TRBD2; j_call: TRBJ2-1; clone_size: once; v_call: TRBV30; cdr3_aa: CAWSQGLAGTDEQFF; cdr3_nt: TGTGCCTGGAGCCAGGGACTAGCGGGAACGGATGAGCAGTTCTTC
d_call: TRBD1; j_call: TRBJ2-7; clone_size: .; v_call: TRBV9; cdr3_aa: CASSATPTGVGEQYF; cdr3_nt: TGTGCCAGCAGCGCCACCCCGACAGGGGTGGGCGAGCAGTACTTC
d_call: TRBD1; j_call: TRBJ1-2; clone_size: .; v_call: TRBV7-2; cdr3_aa: CASSPRQGGYTF; cdr3_nt: TGTGCCAGCAGCCCACGACAGGGTGGCTACACCTTC
d_call: .; j_call: TRBJ1-6; clone_size: few; v_call: TRBV27; cdr3_aa: CASSSDPVGSSPLHF; cdr3_nt: TGTGCCAGCAGTTCAGACCCGGTGGGTAGTTCACCCCTCCACTTT
d_call: .; j_call: TRBJ1-6; clone_size: once; v_call: TRBV18; cdr3_aa: CASSPSEASPLHF; cdr3_nt: TGTGCCAGCTCACCATCGGAGGCGTCACCCCTCCACTTT
d_call: TRBD1; j_call: TRBJ1-1; clone_size: .; v_call: TRBV7-8; cdr3_aa: CASSAGQGHTEAFF; cdr3_nt: TGTGCCAGCAGCGCGGGACAGGGGCACACTGAAGCTTTCTTT
d_call: TRBD1; j_call: TRBJ1-4; clone_size: .; v_call: TRBV6-5; cdr3_aa: CASRSGTGTEKLFF; cdr3_nt: TGTGCCAGCAGATCCGGGACAGGGACCGAAAAACTGTTTTTT
d_call: .; j_call: TRBJ2-7; clone_size: .; v_call: TRBV7-8; cdr3_aa: CASSLEGGEGYEQYF; cdr3_nt: TGTGCCAGCAGCTTAGAGGGCGGGGAAGGCTACGAGCAGTACTTC
d_call: TRBD2; j_call: TRBJ2-2; clone_size: .; v_call: TRBV6-6; cdr3_aa: CASRKLAGGAAGELFF; cdr3_nt: TGTGCCAGCAGAAAACTAGCGGGAGGTGCGGCCGGGGAGCTGTTTTTT
d_call: .; j_call: TRBJ2-3; clone_size: .; v_call: TRBV4-2; cdr3_aa: CASSQDGGLGDTQYF; cdr3_nt: TGTGCCAGCAGCCAAGACGGGGGCTTAGGAGATACGCAGTATTTT
d_call: .; j_call: TRBJ2-3; clone_size: once; v_call: TRBV7-2; cdr3_aa: CASSSRRDTQYF; cdr3_nt: TGTGCCAGCAGCTCCCGGAGAGATACGCAGTATTTT
d_call: .; j_call: TRBJ1-2; clone_size: .; v_call: TRBV27; cdr3_aa: CASSRYTGDLNYGYTF; cdr3_nt: TGTGCCAGCAGCCGTTACACAGGAGACTTAAACTATGGCTACACCTTC
d_call: .; j_call: TRBJ2-7; clone_size: .; v_call: TRBV5-1; cdr3_aa: CASSSIPLLASLSYEQYF; cdr3_nt: TGCGCCAGCAGCTCCATCCCCCTCCTAGCGTCTTTATCCTACGAGCAGTACTTC
d_call: TRBD1; j_call: TRBJ2-7; clone_size: .; v_call: TRBV5-8; cdr3_aa: CASTSIGQGYYEQYF; cdr3_nt: TGTGCCAGCACCTCTATCGGACAGGGTTACTACGAGCAGTACTTC
d_call: .; j_call: TRBJ2-7; clone_size: .; v_call: TRBV4-1; cdr3_aa: CASSQADGTPYEQYF; cdr3_nt: TGCGCCAGCAGCCAAGCCGACGGGACCCCATACGAGCAGTACTTC
d_call: .; j_call: TRBJ1-5; clone_size: .; v_call: TRBV7-8; cdr3_aa: CASSFGVLSQPQHF; cdr3_nt: TGTGCCAGCAGCTTTGGGGTCCTTAGTCAGCCCCAGCATTTT
d_call: .; j_call: TRBJ1-1; clone_size: .; v_call: TRBV11-2; cdr3_aa: CASSFTGNTEAFF; cdr3_nt: TGTGCCAGCAGCTTTACAGGGAACACTGAAGCTTTCTTT
d_call: TRBD1; j_call: TRBJ2-7; clone_size: .; v_call: TRBV5-1; cdr3_aa: CASTLSGGGIYEQYF; cdr3_nt: TGCGCCAGCACCCTGTCAGGGGGCGGCATATACGAGCAGTACTTC
d_call: TRBD2; j_call: TRBJ2-3; clone_size: .; v_call: TRBV7-8; cdr3_aa: CASSVGGVRTDTQYF; cdr3_nt: TGTGCCAGCAGCGTCGGGGGGGTCAGGACAGATACGCAGTATTTT
d_call: .; j_call: TRBJ2-2; clone_size: .; v_call: TRBV21-1; cdr3_aa: CASSDPRTTWKTGELFF; cdr3_nt: TGTGCCAGCAGCGACCCTAGGACTACCTGGAAGACCGGGGAGCTGTTTTTT
d_call: TRBD1; j_call: TRBJ2-3; clone_size: .; v_call: TRBV5-4; cdr3_aa: CASSLRNTGADTQYF; cdr3_nt: TGTGCCAGCAGCTTACGAAACACAGGGGCAGATACGCAGTATTTT
d_call: TRBD1; j_call: TRBJ2-7; clone_size: many; v_call: TRBV19; cdr3_aa: CASMDRQGEQYF; cdr3_nt: TGTGCCAGTATGGACAGGCAGGGGGAGCAGTACTTC
d_call: .; j_call: TRBJ1-2; clone_size: few; v_call: TRBV27; cdr3_aa: CASSLGKGLGYTF; cdr3_nt: TGTGCCAGCAGTTTGGGTAAAGGGCTCGGCTACACCTTC
d_call: TRBD1; j_call: TRBJ1-6; clone_size: once; v_call: TRBV28; cdr3_aa: CASSLDRVSPLHF; cdr3_nt: TGTGCCAGCAGTTTAGACAGGGTTTCACCCCTCCACTTT
d_call: .; j_call: TRBJ2-5; clone_size: .; v_call: TRBV7-8; cdr3_aa: CASSLGAKETQYF; cdr3_nt: TGTGCCAGCAGCTTAGGAGCGAAAGAGACCCAGTACTTC
d_call: .; j_call: TRBJ2-5; clone_size: .; v_call: TRBV7-2; cdr3_aa: CASSLNPQVGQYF; cdr3_nt: TGTGCCAGCAGCTTAAACCCCCAGGTCGGGCAGTACTTC
d_call: TRBD2; j_call: TRBJ2-7; clone_size: .; v_call: TRBV5-1; cdr3_aa: CASSSGGEGSYEQYF; cdr3_nt: TGCGCCAGCAGCTCAGGTGGGGAGGGCTCCTACGAGCAGTACTTC
d_call: TRBD2; j_call: TRBJ2-7; clone_size: few; v_call: TRBV9; cdr3_aa: CASSLSLAGSHTF; cdr3_nt: TGTGCCAGCAGCCTGTCCCTAGCGGGGAGCCATACCTTC
d_call: .; j_call: TRBJ2-5; clone_size: .; v_call: TRBV2; cdr3_aa: CASAQGTGVETQYF; cdr3_nt: TGTGCCAGCGCTCAAGGGACGGGGGTGGAGACCCAGTACTTC
d_call: TRBD1; j_call: TRBJ2-2; clone_size: .; v_call: TRBV9; cdr3_aa: CASSSGTATGELFF; cdr3_nt: TGTGCCAGCAGCTCAGGGACAGCCACCGGGGAGCTGTTTTTT
d_call: .; j_call: TRBJ2-5; clone_size: once; v_call: TRBV28; cdr3_aa: CASSPRSALSTQYF; cdr3_nt: TGTGCCAGCAGTCCCCGAAGCGCTTTGTCGACCCAGTACTTC
d_call: TRBD2; j_call: TRBJ2-2; clone_size: few; v_call: TRBV30; cdr3_aa: CAWIGTSGYTGELFF; cdr3_nt: TGTGCCTGGATCGGGACTAGCGGTTACACCGGGGAGCTGTTTTTT
d_call: .; j_call: TRBJ1-5; clone_size: .; v_call: TRBV28; cdr3_aa: CASSWASGNQPQHF; cdr3_nt: TGTGCCAGCAGTTGGGCCTCGGGGAATCAGCCCCAGCATTTT
d_call: .; j_call: TRBJ2-1; clone_size: .; v_call: TRBV7-3; cdr3_aa: CASSPTPAGEQFF; cdr3_nt: TGTGCCAGCAGCCCTACTCCGGCCGGTGAGCAGTTCTTC
d_call: .; j_call: TRBJ1-1; clone_size: .; v_call: TRBV5-4; cdr3_aa: CASSSPGRQGHTEAFF; cdr3_nt: TGTGCCAGCAGCTCACCGGGACGGCAGGGCCACACTGAAGCTTTCTTT
d_call: .; j_call: TRBJ2-3; clone_size: .; v_call: TRBV19; cdr3_aa: CASSIVGGQDTQYF; cdr3_nt: TGTGCCAGTAGTATCGTCGGGGGTCAAGATACGCAGTATTTT
d_call: .; j_call: TRBJ2-4; clone_size: .; v_call: TRBV5-1; cdr3_aa: CASSLGGPQNIQYF; cdr3_nt: TGCGCCAGCAGCTTGGGCGGGCCCCAAAACATTCAGTACTTC
d_call: .; j_call: TRBJ2-2; clone_size: .; v_call: TRBV6-6; cdr3_aa: CASSVLGSGTGELFF; cdr3_nt: TGTGCCAGCAGTGTTTTGGGTAGCGGCACCGGGGAGCTGTTTTTT
d_call: .; j_call: TRBJ1-1; clone_size: few; v_call: TRBV6-6; cdr3_aa: CASSYQGTGDTEAFF; cdr3_nt: TGTGCCAGCAGTTACCAGGGGACGGGAGACACTGAAGCTTTCTTT
d_call: .; j_call: TRBJ1-4; clone_size: .; v_call: TRBV6-1; cdr3_aa: CASSESVYQKLFF; cdr3_nt: TGTGCCAGCAGTGAATCTGTTTATCAAAAACTGTTTTTT
d_call: .; j_call: TRBJ1-2; clone_size: .; v_call: TRBV6-6; cdr3_aa: CAILSRDGDNYGYTF; cdr3_nt: TGTGCCATCCTGAGTCGGGACGGTGATAACTATGGCTACACCTTC
d_call: .; j_call: TRBJ2-3; clone_size: .; v_call: TRBV29-1; cdr3_aa: CSVEGFGGSTDTQYF; cdr3_nt: TGCAGCGTTGAAGGTTTTGGCGGAAGCACAGATACGCAGTATTTT
d_call: .; j_call: TRBJ2-7; clone_size: .; v_call: TRBV28; cdr3_aa: CASGKGTVGSYEQYF; cdr3_nt: TGTGCCAGCGGAAAGGGGACGGTTGGTTCCTACGAGCAGTACTTC
d_call: TRBD1; j_call: TRBJ2-4; clone_size: .; v_call: TRBV4-1; cdr3_aa: CASSQDRGQGRTKNIQYF; cdr3_nt: TGCGCCAGCAGCCAAGATCGGGGACAGGGGAGAACCAAAAACATTCAGTACTTC